This entry lists 6 T cell receptor beta chains sequenced from one sample in a study of T cells in tumors after PD-1 blockade. Assay: immunoSEQ multiplex PCR; the TCRdb copy retains only in-frame clones and omits some. The table lists fewer than 40,000 clones, about three quarters of them singletons, with approximately 40% in the top ten. Material: PBMCs, obtained after anti-PD-1 treatment. All receptors derive from a human donor with basal cell carcinoma.

The chain links TRBV2 to TRBJ2-5; D gene unclear. This CDR3 spans 11 amino acids. V was shortened by 6 bases and J by 5 bases, with 7 bases between the two germline ends. Germline V gene data show CDR1 as SNHLY and CDR2 as FYNNEI. Here the CDR3 DNA reads TGTGCCAGCAGCGGGCGGGAGACCCAGTACTTC. Translated, it gives CASSGRETQYF.

V usage is TRBV20-1 and J usage is TRBJ1-1, with D tentatively TRBD1 (6 bases). Trimming took 3 bases from V and 1 from J, leaving 15 bases between them. The germline gives CDR1 DFQATT, CDR2 SNEGSKA (reference sequence). The CDR3 totals 15 residues. Here the CDR3 DNA reads TGCAGTGCTAGTCCCACCCAGGGGAAGAACACTGAAGCTTTCTTT. Its protein is CSASPTQGKNTEAFF.

The chain carries TRBV7-9 and TRBJ2-1, with 7 bases matching TRBD2. The V segment lost 0 bases and the J segment 6 bases; nucleotides outside the gene matches: 2. The germline V gene has CDR1 SEHNR and CDR2 FQNEAQ (reference sequence). The CDR3 extends over 14 amino acids. The CDR3 DNA follows: TGTGCCAGCAGCTTAGCGGGGGGGAGCAATGAGCAGTTCTTC. Its protein product is CASSLAGGSNEQFF. The full variable domain, rest sourced from reference TRBV7-9 and TRBJ2-1, is DTGVSQNPRHKITKRGQNVTFRCDPISEHNRLYWYRQTLGQGPEFLTYFQNEAQLEKSRLLSDRFSAERPKGSFSTLEIQRTEQGDSAMYLCASSLAGGSNEQFFGPGTRLTVL.

The J gene is TRBJ2-3, the V gene TRBV7-3; 12 nucleotides line up with TRBD1. V lost 5 bases, J lost 5 bases, and 8 bases stayed unmatched. CDR3 length: 16 amino acids. Germline CDR1 is SGHTA and CDR2 is FQGTGA. Written as DNA, the CDR3 is TGTGCCAGCAGCACCACCGGGACAGGGGGCAAAGATACGCAGTATTTT. This translates into CASSTTGTGGKDTQYF. The full variable domain, with the rest looked up from reference TRBV7-3 and TRBJ2-3, is GAGVSQTPSNKVTEKGKYVELRCDPISGHTALYWYRQSLGQGPEFLIYFQGTGAADDSGLPNDRFFAVRPEGSVSTLKIQRTERGDSAVYLCASSTTGTGGKDTQYFGPGTRLTVL.

This rearrangement joins TRBV15 to TRBJ1-2, with D unresolved. Trimming removed 0 bases at V and 5 bases at J, with 10 bases between. CDR1 LNHNV and CDR2 YYDKDF come from the germline V gene (reference sequence). The CDR3 is made up of 14 amino acids. The CDR3 is CATSRDYGDYGYTF. The CDR3 DNA reads as TGTGCCACCAGCAGAGATTACGGCGATTATGGCTACACCTTC.

The chain joins TRBV28 to TRBJ2-1; the match to TRBD1 covers 9 bases. Germline assignment: CDR1 MDHEN and CDR2 SYDVKM. The V and J ends lost 2 bases and 6 bases, in that order; junction bases with no gene match: 5. The CDR3 length is 15 residues. As DNA, the CDR3 is TGTGCCAGCAGTTTAACCGGGACAGGGATCAATGAGCAGTTCTTC. It is translated as CASSLTGTGINEQFF. Looking up the rest from reference TRBV28 and TRBJ2-1 gives the full variable domain: DVKVTQSSRYLVKRTGEKVFLECVQDMDHENMFWYRQDPGLGLRLIYFSYDVKMKEKGDIPEGYSVSREKKERFSLILESASTNQTSMYLCASSLTGTGINEQFFGPGTRLTVL.